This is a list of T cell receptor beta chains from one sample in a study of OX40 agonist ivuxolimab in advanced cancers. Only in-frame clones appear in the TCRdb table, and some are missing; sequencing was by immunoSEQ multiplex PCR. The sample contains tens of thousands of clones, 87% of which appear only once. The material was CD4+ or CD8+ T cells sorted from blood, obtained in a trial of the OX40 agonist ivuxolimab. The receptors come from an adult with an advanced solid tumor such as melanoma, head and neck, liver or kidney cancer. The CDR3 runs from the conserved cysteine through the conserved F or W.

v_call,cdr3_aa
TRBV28,CASSTGALNTEAFF
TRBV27,CASKIGGRVSNQPQHF
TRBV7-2,CASSQGPNQPQHF
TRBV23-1,CATTVDDSISGNTIYF
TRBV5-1,CASSLTTGGNYGYTF
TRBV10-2,CASSAQEYSNQPQHF
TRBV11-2,CASSSPTLSPLHF
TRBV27,CASSLSWTSTNYGYTF
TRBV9,CASSLQGSDNSPLHF
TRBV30,CAWSVGGSGIYGYTF
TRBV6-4,CASSDSSGGATDTQYF
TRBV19,CASSRTGEGYTF
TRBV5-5,CASSHRASEQYF
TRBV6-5,CASSYADRGNRGYTF
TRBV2,CASQTGTATTEAFF
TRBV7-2,CASTIRGGNPGELFF
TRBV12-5,CASGLVLGAGPYNEQFF
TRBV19,CASSPRGYETQYF
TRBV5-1,CASSLAPTGRREVSQQFF
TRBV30,CAWSGSGNTIYF
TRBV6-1,CASNEGGRGQPQHF
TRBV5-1,CASSYGVGRGETQYF
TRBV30,CAWSGGQGAQYF
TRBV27,CASSTSGPRAGQYF
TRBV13,CASSLRLAVNTGELFF
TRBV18,CASSTQGSNYGYTF
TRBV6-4,CASSDSPGTGGYGYTF
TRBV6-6,CASEGTGYGNTIYF
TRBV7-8,CASSLALDNEQFF
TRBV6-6,CASSWTEQETQYF
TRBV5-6,CASSFRRAANTEAFF
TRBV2,CARETSGGYAEQFF
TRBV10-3,CAIRGGTGAEEQYF
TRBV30,CAWRVTGAHSYEQYF
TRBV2,CARGRRGGDDTQYF
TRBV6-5,CASSRDRGQEQFF
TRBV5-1,CASSLAGRAGTDTQYF
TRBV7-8,CASSRQQSSGNTIYF
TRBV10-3,CAISERTASYEQYF
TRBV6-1,CASGLQGANYGYTF
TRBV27,CASSLSPDRGPMQYF
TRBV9,CASSPPGDFSGNTIYF
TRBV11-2,CASSLARTDNSPLHF
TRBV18,CASSPLPTGNEQFF
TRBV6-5,CASSYKTGAGYGYTF
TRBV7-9,CASSLGAGAGEAFF
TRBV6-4,CASSDSTVTDTQYF
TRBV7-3,CASSSGTSPETQYF
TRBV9,CASSEGRQGSYGYTF
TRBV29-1,CSVASGSNQPQHF
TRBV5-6,CASSLGGRLEAFF
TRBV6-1,CASSSSPGQPQHF